The next 14 T cell receptor beta chains were all read from a single sample in a study of blood T cell repertoires in COVID-19. Measured with immunoSEQ multiplex PCR; TCRdb has only the in-frame clones, and not every one. The profile shows hundreds of thousands of clones, about 90% of them singletons. Sequences were obtained from peripheral blood. The receptors were gathered from a woman between 40 and 55 years old who had recovered from COVID-19.

This clone was seen once. The CDR3: CASSLETSGGANTDTQYF. The CDR3 DNA reads as TGTGCCAGCAGCTTGGAGACTAGCGGGGGAGCGAACACAGATACGCAGTATTTT. The V call is TRBV5-4, the J call TRBJ2-3; 12 bases fit TRBD2. Unmatched junction bases numbered 7, after V lost 0 bases and J lost 2 bases. Germline V gives CDR1 SGHNT, CDR2 YYREEE (reference sequence). The CDR3 runs to 18 residues.

The rearrangement links TRBV2 to TRBJ1-5; the D gene is possibly TRBD1 (6 bases). CDR3 length: 15 amino acids. The germline CDR1 and CDR2 sequences are SNHLY and FYNNEI. V was cut by 6 bases and J by 0 bases, with 12 bases left in between. In DNA, the CDR3 is TGTGCCAGCAGCAAAAGGACAGCTAGCAATCAGCCCCAGCATTTT. It is translated as CASSKRTASNQPQHF.

The V and J genes are TRBV5-6 and TRBJ1-6; 10 positions match TRBD1. CDR3 length equals 18 residues. CDR1 and CDR2 (germline): SGHDT, YYEEEE. After removal of 0 bases from V and 9 bases from J, the junction contained 12 bases not matched to a gene. CDR3 sequence: CASSLEGQGWRGSSPLHF. Written as DNA, the CDR3 is TGTGCCAGCAGCTTGGAGGGACAGGGGTGGAGGGGAAGTTCACCCCTCCACTTT.

The chain joins TRBV2 to TRBJ2-5; 9 nucleotides align to TRBD2. The CDR3 contains 13 residues. Germline V lookup: CDR1 SNHLY, CDR2 FYNNEI. The V gene end was trimmed by 8 bases and the J gene end by 3 bases; junction bases not matched to a gene: 4. The CDR3 DNA sequence: TGTGCCAGCCGGACTAGCGTTGAAGAGACCCAGTACTTC. Translated: CASRTSVEETQYF.

The chain uses TRBV27 and TRBJ2-7, with a tentative D call TRBD2 (6 bases). Germline V gene lookup returns CDR1 MNHEY and CDR2 SMNVEV (reference sequence). The CDR3 loop spans 13 amino acids. V was pared by 8 bases and J by 1 base, with 12 bases between. In nucleotides, the CDR3 is TGTGCCAGCTCTTTTCGGGGGTCCTACGAGCAGTACTTC. Amino acid sequence: CASSFRGSYEQYF.

This sequence joins TRBV30 and TRBJ1-1, with D possibly being TRBD1 (5 bases). This CDR3 is built from 13 residues. The ends were cut back, 8 bases at V and 3 bases at J, with 16 bases in the middle. CDR1 and CDR2 from the germline V gene are GTSNPN and SVGIG (reference sequence). CDR3: CATGVGGYTEAFF. The CDR3 DNA is TGTGCCACTGGCGTCGGGGGATACACTGAAGCTTTCTTT.

This sequence joins TRBV7-6 and TRBJ1-5, with D possibly TRBD1 on 6 matching bases. The CDR3 runs to 12 residues. Germline lookup yields CDR1 SGHVS and CDR2 FNYEAQ. Deletions cut 3 bases from V and 9 bases from J, with 9 bases between. The CDR3 region has the DNA TGTGCCAGCAGCTTGCCAGGGGCGCCCCAGCATTTT. Its translation: CASSLPGAPQHF.

CDR3 nucleotide sequence: TGTGCCAGCAGTCCGGGACTAACCACAGATACGCAGTATTTT. Amino acid sequence: CASSPGLTTDTQYF. The V and J genes are TRBV9 and TRBJ2-3; 7 nucleotides match TRBD2. The germline V gene encodes CDR1 SGDLS and CDR2 YYNGEE. The CDR3 totals 14 residues. After removal of 5 bases from V and 2 bases from J, the junction contained 5 bases not matched to a gene.

This clone was seen a single time. The J gene is TRBJ1-1, the V gene TRBV7-9; 7 bases are a match to TRBD1. CDR3 length equals 15 residues. J was trimmed by 3 bases and V by 5 bases; bases with no gene match: 9. Per the germline V gene, CDR1 is SEHNR and CDR2 is FQNEAQ (reference sequence). The CDR3: CASSPQGVSDTEAFF. The CDR3 DNA is TGTGCCAGCAGCCCGCAGGGGGTGTCGGACACTGAAGCTTTCTTT.

V usage is TRBV15 and J usage is TRBJ1-4; no clear D. V lost 5 bases, J lost 0 bases, and 10 bases lay in between. Looked up from germline, CDR1 is LNHNV and CDR2 is YYDKDF (reference sequence). CDR3 length: 15 residues. In nucleotides, the CDR3 is TGTGCCACCAGCCCGCGGTCAACAACTAATGAAAAACTGTTTTTT. This encodes CATSPRSTTNEKLFF.

This clone was detected only a few times. The chain has TRBV25-1 and TRBJ1-6, with 9 positions matching TRBD1. The germline gives CDR1 MGHDK, CDR2 SYGVNS. This CDR3 comprises 14 residues. V was pared by 4 bases and J by 7 bases, with 2 bases of the junction left unmatched. DNA for the CDR3: TGTGCCAGCAGTGTTGGACAGGGGAATTCACCCCTCCACTTT. Translation gives CASSVGQGNSPLHF.

This rearrangement joins TRBV6-6 to TRBJ1-1; D is uncertain. CDR3 length equals 14 residues. Trimming took off 2 bases at V and 6 bases at J, with 13 bases between the two ends. Germline loops: CDR1 MNHNY, CDR2 SVGAGI (reference sequence). The CDR3 DNA follows: TGTGCCAGCAGTTACGTGGGGAGTGGGGCTGAAGCTTTCTTT. Translated, it gives CASSYVGSGAEAFF.

The rearrangement uses TRBV7-2 and TRBJ2-5, with TRBD2 matching over 15 bases. Trimming cost V 5 bases and J 5 bases; bases outside gene matches: 6. Germline CDR1 reads SGHTA; CDR2 reads FQGNSA. This CDR3 is built from 16 residues. This CDR3 is CASSPWTSGGAETQYF. As DNA, the CDR3 is TGTGCCAGCAGCCCTTGGACTAGCGGGGGGGCGGAGACCCAGTACTTC.

V usage is TRBV3-1 (or the pseudogene TRBV3-2) and J usage is TRBJ2-4; maybe TRBD2 (5 bases). The CDR3 is made up of 13 amino acids. The germline gives CDR1 LGHDT, CDR2 YNNKEL (reference sequence). Trimming took off 6 bases at V and 6 bases at J, with 12 bases between the two ends. The DNA for the CDR3 is TGTGCCAGCAGGCCCAGCCGGGGAAACATTCAGTACTTC. Protein sequence: CASRPSRGNIQYF.